One sample yielded the 27 T cell receptor beta chains listed below, sequenced in a study of cytomegalovirus exposure and HLA in healthy donors. Primers for the PCR totalled 60 Vbeta and 13 Jbeta. Data came from immunoSEQ multiplex PCR; TCRdb stores just in-frame clones and leaves some out. The profile covers a few hundred thousand clones, with about 82% appearing a single time and around 2.8% taken by the ten largest. Sequencing input: PBMCs. The receptor set was obtained from a man aged 30 to 45 in good health and CMV-seronegative.

This chain connects TRBV7-6 to TRBJ2-2; D unresolved. Per the germline V gene, CDR1 is SGHVS and CDR2 is FNYEAQ. The CDR3 totals 11 residues. V lost 10 bases, J lost 4 bases, and 7 bases lay in between. The CDR3 region has the DNA TGTGCCACCCTTCGCACCGGGGAGCTGTTTTTT. It yields the protein CATLRTGELFF.

The V and J genes are TRBV5-1 and TRBJ2-7; D gene ambiguous. The CDR3 totals 14 residues. In germline, CDR1 is SGHRS, CDR2 YFSETQ. V was pared by 2 bases and J by 2 bases, with 11 bases between. CDR3 in amino acids: CASSFQVPPYEQYF. The CDR3 DNA is TGCGCCAGCAGCTTTCAGGTACCCCCCTACGAGCAGTACTTC.

This clone was seen only a few times. The J gene is TRBJ2-3, the V gene TRBV7-8; 11 positions agree with TRBD2. The CDR3 runs to 18 residues. The junction had 11 bases not matched to a gene; V was cut back by 2 bases and J by 4 bases. Germline V gene sequence: CDR1 SGHVS, CDR2 FQNEAQ. The CDR3 nucleotides are TGTGCCAGCAGCTTACGTACTAGCGGGGGCCCTCGGGCAGATACGCAGTATTTT. It encodes CASSLRTSGGPRADTQYF.

The chain joins TRBV29-1 to TRBJ2-3; 8 nucleotides align to TRBD1. Looked up from germline, CDR1 is SQVTM and CDR2 is ANQGSEA. V trimming: 2 bases; J trimming: 4 bases; junction bases outside the gene matches: 8. The CDR3 is made up of 15 amino acids. For the CDR3, the DNA is TGCAGCGTTGAACAGGAGGACAGGGAAGCAGATACGCAGTATTTT. Amino acids: CSVEQEDREADTQYF.

This clone was counted between two and nine times. The J gene is TRBJ2-5, the V gene TRBV7-8; D gene ambiguous. CDR1 and CDR2 (germline): SGHVS, FQNEAQ. V shed 5 bases and J shed 1 base, with 8 bases lying between them. This CDR3 is 13 amino acids long. The CDR3 bases are TGTGCCAGCAGCCTCAGGTCCCAAGAGACCCAGTACTTC. It is translated as CASSLRSQETQYF.

The CDR3 DNA follows: TGTGCCAGCAGTGCAGTATCTGGGGCCAACGTCCTGACTTTC. Its translation: CASSAVSGANVLTF. The rearrangement links TRBV6-1 to TRBJ2-6; D remains unclear. CDR1 MNHNS and CDR2 SASEGT come from the germline V gene. The V end was cut by 4 bases, the J end by 1 base, with 5 bases between. CDR3 length: 14 amino acids.

V and J are TRBV10-1 and TRBJ1-2; 7 bases agree with TRBD1. Germline-derived CDR1 and CDR2 are WNHNN and SYGVQD (reference sequence). The CDR3 has 14 amino acids. J gave up 6 bases and V 6 bases, and 10 bases lay outside the gene matches. CDR3 protein: CASRWVGGQDGYTF. CDR3 coding DNA: TGCGCCAGCAGATGGGTAGGCGGACAGGATGGCTACACCTTC.

This clone was recorded a few times. The chain links TRBV7-9 to TRBJ2-1; D possibly corresponds to TRBD2 (7 bases). Trimming pared 5 bases from V and 6 bases from J, leaving 20 bases between. The CDR3 extends over 16 amino acids. CDR1 is SEHNR and CDR2 is FQNEAQ in the germline V gene (reference sequence). As DNA, the CDR3 is TGTGCCAGCAGCCCCCTACTAGGGGGGGCCTTCAATGAGCAGTTCTTC. Protein product: CASSPLLGGAFNEQFF.

This sequence joins TRBV6-5 and TRBJ1-1; D perhaps matches TRBD1 (5 bases). Trimming cost V 0 bases and J 7 bases, with 12 bases left between them. The CDR3 is 14 residues long. Germline values: CDR1 MNHEY, CDR2 SVGAGI. DNA for the CDR3: TGTGCCAGCAGTTACTCAGACAGTTCTCTTGAAGCTTTCTTT. It is translated as CASSYSDSSLEAFF.

This chain joins TRBV28 and TRBJ2-7; D remains ambiguous. The CDR3 contains 13 residues. V lost 3 bases and J lost 1, with 7 bases in between. Germline CDR1 MDHEN, CDR2 SYDVKM. This CDR3 is CASSFMESYEQYF. In DNA, the CDR3 is TGTGCCAGCAGTTTCATGGAGTCCTACGAGCAGTACTTC.

The gene calls are TRBV5-4 and TRBJ2-2; no reliable D call. CDR3 length: 15 residues. The germline V gene has CDR1 SGHNT and CDR2 YYREEE (reference sequence). Trimming took 1 base from V and 0 from J, leaving 7 bases between them. The CDR3 reads CASSLFQTNTGELFF. Here the CDR3 DNA reads TGTGCCAGCAGCTTGTTCCAGACGAACACCGGGGAGCTGTTTTTT.

This clone was observed once. V usage is TRBV19 and J usage is TRBJ1-4; tentative D call: TRBD1 (6 bases). Germline CDR1 reads LNHDA; CDR2 reads SQIVND (reference sequence). The V gene lost 0 bases and the J gene lost 7 bases, with 6 bases spanning the gap. The CDR3 length is 13 residues. The CDR3 loop reads CASSIDRGEKLFF. As DNA, the CDR3 is TGTGCCAGTAGTATAGACAGGGGTGAAAAACTGTTTTTT.

This clone appeared a few times. The gene calls are TRBV5-5 and TRBJ2-1; TRBD2 aligns across 12 bases. V was pared by 3 bases and J by 8 bases, with 6 bases of the junction left unmatched. CDR1 is SGHKS, CDR2 YYEKEE, per germline (reference sequence). The CDR3 sequence is 15 residues long. The CDR3 coding sequence is TGTGCCAGCAGCTCTCCTAGCGGGGGGGCTGATGAGCAGTTCTTC. This gives the protein CASSSPSGGADEQFF. Using reference TRBV5-5 and TRBJ2-1 for the parts outside the CDR3, the full variable domain is DAGVTQSPTHLIKTRGQQVTLRCSPISGHKSVSWYQQVLGQGPQFIFQYYEKEERGRGNFPDRFSARQFPNYSSELNVNALLLGDSALYLCASSSPSGGADEQFFGPGTRLTVL.

In this sample, this clone turned up once. The genes are TRBV6-1 and TRBJ2-1, with 8 bases identical to TRBD2. The germline V gene has CDR1 MNHNS and CDR2 SASEGT. V lost 4 bases to trimming and J lost 3 bases; unmatched junction nucleotides: 5. This CDR3 contains 15 residues. DNA for the CDR3: TGTGCCAGCAGTGGTGGGGCGGGGGGCTACAATGAGCAGTTCTTC. As protein: CASSGGAGGYNEQFF.

The rearrangement links TRBV6-6 to TRBJ2-3; a weak D match, TRBD1 (7 bases). The CDR3 runs to 15 residues. Per germline, CDR1 MNHNY and CDR2 SVGAGI (reference sequence). Trimming pared 6 bases from V and 3 bases from J, leaving 16 bases between. The CDR3 DNA is TGTGCCAGCAGACACCTGACAGGGAGGACAGATACGCAGTATTTT. Translation gives CASRHLTGRTDTQYF.

CDR3 DNA sequence: TGTGCCAGCAGCCTTCTTGGTAGCGGGGCCTACAATGAGCAGTTCTTC. Protein sequence: CASSLLGSGAYNEQFF. This chain links TRBV7-3 with TRBJ2-1, with TRBD2 matching 8 bases. From germline, CDR1 is SGHTA and CDR2 FQGTGA. J gave up 2 bases and V 5 bases, and 8 bases lay outside the gene matches. CDR3 size: 16 residues.

In its sample, this clone was seen a few times. The chain recombines TRBV5-1 with TRBJ1-1, with D hard to call. The CDR3 runs 14 residues. Germline CDR1 and CDR2: SGHRS and YFSETQ. V was pared by 1 base and J by 5 bases, with 12 bases between. In DNA form, the CDR3 reads TGCGCCAGCAGCTTGCGAGAGCTGTGGACTGAAGCTTTCTTT. This sequence encodes CASSLRELWTEAFF.

The J gene is TRBJ2-2, the V gene TRBV7-9; TRBD1 agrees at 8 bases. Germline trimming cut 4 bases from V and 4 bases from J; bases unmatched to any gene: 8. Germline V CDR1 and CDR2: SEHNR, FQNEAQ (reference sequence). This CDR3 contains 16 residues. The CDR3 loop is CASSSRDRLSTGELFF. The CDR3 nucleotides read TGTGCCAGCAGCTCCCGGGACAGGCTATCCACCGGGGAGCTGTTTTTT.

This rearrangement joins TRBV6-1 to TRBJ1-2; TRBD1 matches 9 bases. The CDR3 is 15 amino acids. CDR1 MNHNS and CDR2 SASEGT come from the germline V gene. Trimming took 3 bases from V and 4 from J; bases not matched to a gene: 6. The CDR3 bases are TGTGCCAGCAGTGATCCCGGGACAGGGACCTATGGCTACACCTTC. Translating gives CASSDPGTGTYGYTF.

In its sample, this clone was seen once. This same CDR3 is encoded by further DNA sequences in the sample. The V gene is TRBV9, the J gene TRBJ2-3; 8 bases are a match to TRBD1. V shed 3 bases and J 0 bases; nucleotides not matched to a gene: 3. The CDR3 covers 15 residues. Germline loops: CDR1 SGDLS, CDR2 YYNGEE. The CDR3 spells CASSAGDRSTDTQYF. The CDR3 DNA reads TGTGCCAGCAGCGCTGGGGACAGGAGCACAGATACGCAGTATTTT.

The count of this clone is one. This chain connects TRBV4-2 to TRBJ1-5; 8 nucleotides align to TRBD1. The trim removed 0 bases at V and 5 bases at J, leaving 9 bases unmatched. This CDR3 is built from 17 residues. CDR1 and CDR2 from the germline V gene are LGHNA and YNFKEQ. CDR3 DNA sequence: TGTGCCAGCAGCCAAGAAATCCACAGGGGGGTTGATCAGCCCCAGCATTTT. Translation gives CASSQEIHRGVDQPQHF.

This chain uses TRBV19 with TRBJ1-5; D ambiguous. The CDR3 runs to 14 residues. Per germline, CDR1 LNHDA and CDR2 SQIVND (reference sequence). V was trimmed by 1 base and J by 1 base, leaving 5 bases between them. The CDR3 DNA is TGTGCCAGTAGTATAGTCGGGAGCAATCAGCCCCAGCATTTT. This codes for CASSIVGSNQPQHF.

The sample holds a few counts of this clone. The chain couples TRBV5-1 to TRBJ1-1; 9 bases agree with TRBD1. Germline CDR1 reads SGHRS; CDR2 reads YFSETQ. There are 14 residues in the CDR3. Trimming at V came to 3 bases and at J to 4 bases, leaving 4 bases not matched to a gene. CDR3 sequence (DNA): TGCGCCAGCAGCTGGGGGGACAGGGCCACTGAAGCTTTCTTT. This gives the protein CASSWGDRATEAFF.

In its sample, this clone was seen a few times. The rearrangement links TRBV5-6 to TRBJ1-4; D is perhaps TRBD1 (6 bases). CDR3 length: 15 residues. V gave up 0 bases and J gave up 4 bases, with 10 bases separating them. Per germline, CDR1 SGHDT and CDR2 YYEEEE. The CDR3 reads CASSLATGINEKLFF. The CDR3 bases are TGTGCCAGCAGCTTGGCGACAGGTATTAATGAAAAACTGTTTTTT. Full variable domain (rest looked up from reference TRBV5-6 and TRBJ1-4): DAGVTQSPTHLIKTRGQQVTLRCSPKSGHDTVSWYQQALGQGPQFIFQYYEEEERQRGNFPDRFSGHQFPNYSSELNVNALLLGDSALYLCASSLATGINEKLFFGSGTQLSVL.

With regard to this clone: One end of the junction fails to match germline, which may point to a read error. V and J are TRBV7-3 and TRBJ2-7, with D perhaps TRBD2 (7 bases). In germline, CDR1 is SGHTA, CDR2 FQGTGA. This CDR3 region has 15 residues. The CDR3 DNA is TGTGTCAGCACCCGGGATGGGCGGGGGCGCGACGAGCAGTACTTC. It encodes CVSTRDGRGRDEQYF. Full variable domain (outside the CDR3, taken from reference TRBV7-3 and TRBJ2-7): GAGVSQTPSNKVTEKGKYVELRCDPISGHTALYWYRQSLGQGPEFLIYFQGTGAADDSGLPNDRFFAVRPEGSVSTLKIQRTERGDSAVYLCVSTRDGRGRDEQYFGPGTRLTVT.

The chain has TRBV4-3 and TRBJ1-1, with 7 bases identical to TRBD1. Unmatched junction bases numbered 6, after V lost 5 bases and J lost 12 bases. The V gene's germline CDR1 is LGHNA and CDR2 YSLEER. The CDR3 is made up of 11 amino acids. CDR3 DNA: TGCGCCAGCAGCTCACAGGGGCCGACTTTCTTT. As protein: CASSSQGPTFF.

The CDR3 here is CASSGGSYEQYF. The CDR3 region has the DNA TGTGCCAGTTCAGGGGGCTCCTACGAGCAGTACTTC. The gene calls are TRBV6-6 and TRBJ2-7; 7 nucleotides line up with TRBD1. Germline V lookup: CDR1 MNHNY, CDR2 SVGAGI (reference sequence). J was trimmed by 0 bases and V by 9 bases; bases with no gene match: 2. The CDR3 length is 12 residues.